A single sample gave rise to the 13 T cell receptor beta chains below, sequenced in a study of shared T cell receptors in the human thymus. TCRdb's copy holds only in-frame clones and misses some; the assay was immunoSEQ multiplex PCR. This table holds about 400,000 clones, around 93% found once. The sequenced sample consisted of thymocytes. These receptors all stem from a human donor.

CDR3 nucleotides: TGTGCCAGCAGTGACTCGAAGCGCGGGGTCTCTAGCGGGAGGGCCTCCTACAATGAGCAGTTCTTC. Amino acids: CASSDSKRGVSSGRASYNEQFF. The chain carries TRBV6-4 and TRBJ2-1, with TRBD2 identical over 12 bases. Germline V CDR1 and CDR2: MRHNA, SNTAGT. This CDR3 has 22 amino acids. With 0 bases clipped from V and 0 bases from J, the junction kept 15 bases outside the gene matches.

V usage is TRBV10-3 and J usage is TRBJ2-1, with TRBD2 matching over 14 bases. The germline V gene has CDR1 ENHRY and CDR2 SYGVKD. The ends lost 6 bases at V and 8 bases at J; junction bases unmatched: 3. The CDR3 spans 14 residues. The CDR3 bases are TGTGCCATCAGGACTAGCGGGAGGGGCGATGAGCAGTTCTTC. It specifies CAIRTSGRGDEQFF.

V is TRBV19 and J is TRBJ2-1, with 11 bases lining up with TRBD1. Germline trimming cut 4 bases from V and 7 bases from J; bases unmatched to any gene: 9. The length of the CDR3 is 16 residues. Germline V lookup: CDR1 LNHDA, CDR2 SQIVND (reference sequence). In DNA, the CDR3 is TGTGCCAGTAGTAACCCCGGGACAGGGGGGAAGAATGAGCAGTTCTTC. Protein sequence: CASSNPGTGGKNEQFF.

The chain links TRBV5-1 to TRBJ2-5; D call uncertain. This CDR3 is built from 15 residues. The V and J ends lost 2 bases and 1 base respectively, with 12 bases between them. Germline V lookup: CDR1 SGHRS, CDR2 YFSETQ. This chain's CDR3 is CASSLPLLSQETQYF. For the CDR3, the DNA is TGCGCCAGCAGCTTACCCCTCCTCTCCCAAGAGACCCAGTACTTC. The full variable domain, its missing parts supplied by reference TRBV5-1 and TRBJ2-5, is KAGVTQTPRYLIKTRGQQVTLSCSPISGHRSVSWYQQTPGQGLQFLFEYFSETQRNKGNFPGRFSGRQFSNSRSEMNVSTLELGDSALYLCASSLPLLSQETQYFGPGTRLLVL.

This chain joins TRBV5-1 and TRBJ1-2, with D uncertain. V was shortened by 3 bases and J by 1 base, with 7 bases between the two germline ends. Germline V gene lookup returns CDR1 SGHRS and CDR2 YFSETQ. CDR3 length: 13 amino acids. CDR3 in DNA: TGCGCCAGCAGCTACGGGAGTAACTATGGCTACACCTTC. Translated, it gives CASSYGSNYGYTF. Supplemented by reference TRBV5-1 and TRBJ1-2, the full variable domain reads KAGVTQTPRYLIKTRGQQVTLSCSPISGHRSVSWYQQTPGQGLQFLFEYFSETQRNKGNFPGRFSGRQFSNSRSEMNVSTLELGDSALYLCASSYGSNYGYTFGSGTRLTVV.

The rearrangement links TRBV30 to TRBJ2-1; 14 positions agree with TRBD2. There are 15 residues in the CDR3. J was trimmed by 12 bases and V by 3 bases; bases with no gene match: 10. Germline values: CDR1 GTSNPN, CDR2 SVGIG (reference sequence). The CDR3 sequence: CAWSPGLAGVGGQFF. Written as DNA, the CDR3 is TGTGCCTGGAGCCCGGGACTAGCGGGAGTCGGTGGGCAGTTCTTC.

The CDR3 is CASSPWTGQPQHF. The DNA for the CDR3 is TGTGCCAGCAGCCCTTGGACAGGCCAGCCCCAGCATTTT. The chain is built from TRBV28 and TRBJ1-5; 7 bases match TRBD1. The germline gives CDR1 MDHEN, CDR2 SYDVKM. CDR3 size: 13 residues. V shed 6 bases, J shed 7 bases, and the junction held 6 bases outside the gene matches.

J is TRBJ2-2 and V is TRBV4-2; 8 nucleotides line up with TRBD2. The CDR3 covers 16 residues. CDR1 and CDR2 (germline): LGHNA, YNFKEQ. The J segment lost 3 bases and the V segment lost 4 bases, leaving 7 bases of the junction unmatched. The CDR3 is CASSRYRREDTGELFF. DNA of the CDR3: TGTGCCAGCAGCCGGTATAGGCGGGAGGACACCGGGGAGCTGTTTTTT.

As DNA, the CDR3 is TGTGCCAGCAGCGTGGCGGGGACAGGGCCCATTCCGGGCGGCTACACCTTC. Encoded protein: CASSVAGTGPIPGGYTF. V gene TRBV9 combines with J gene TRBJ1-2, with 9 bases matching TRBD1. Trimming at V came to 2 bases and at J to 8 bases, leaving 16 bases not matched to a gene. Germline V lookup: CDR1 SGDLS, CDR2 YYNGEE. This CDR3 is 17 amino acids long. Full variable domain (remainder filled in from reference TRBV9 and TRBJ1-2): DSGVTQTPKHLITATGQRVTLRCSPRSGDLSVYWYQQSLDQGLQFLIQYYNGEERAKGNILERFSAQQFPDLHSELNLSSLELGDSALYFCASSVAGTGPIPGGYTFGSGTRLTVV.

V and J are TRBV19 and TRBJ2-7, with D possibly being TRBD1 or TRBD2 (5 bases each). CDR3 length: 14 amino acids. Germline V CDR1 and CDR2: LNHDA, SQIVND (reference sequence). Deletions cut 5 bases from V and 3 bases from J, with 14 bases between. The CDR3 nucleotides read TGTGCCAGTAGTCCGGGACCCGCTTACTACGAGCAGTACTTC. This codes for CASSPGPAYYEQYF.

The genes are TRBV27 and TRBJ1-3; no clear D. The CDR3 is 15 amino acids. Germline assignment: CDR1 MNHEY and CDR2 SMNVEV (reference sequence). Trimming took 3 bases from V and 2 from J, leaving 11 bases between them. The CDR3 sequence: CASSFSRGPGNTIYF. DNA for the CDR3: TGTGCCAGCAGTTTCAGTAGAGGGCCTGGAAACACCATATATTTT.

V is TRBV29-1 and J is TRBJ2-1; 8 bases fit TRBD2. The ends lost 4 bases at V and 7 bases at J; junction bases unmatched: 15. In germline, CDR1 is SQVTM, CDR2 ANQGSEA. The CDR3 spans 16 residues. CDR3 coding DNA: TGCAGCGTTGTGGGTCTGTGGCGGGAGGTGGGAAATGAGCAGTTCTTC. Translation gives CSVVGLWREVGNEQFF.

V is TRBV19 and J is TRBJ2-3; D ambiguous. Per the germline V gene, CDR1 is LNHDA and CDR2 is SQIVND (reference sequence). CDR3 length: 12 residues. With 7 bases removed from V and 4 bases from J, the gap between germline ends came to 9 bases. CDR3 loop: CASTLLADTQYF. The CDR3 nucleotides read TGTGCCAGTACCCTCTTGGCAGATACGCAGTATTTT.